This TCR beta chain was profiled in a study of low-dose radiotherapy and immunotherapy resistance in tumors. Alpha- and beta-chain coverage of first-strand cDNA came from TRAV- and TRBV-specific primers. TCRs underwent 20 PCR cycles of amplification with a constant-region primer and V-primer adapter. TCRdb recomputed calls from the reads with MiXCR, one row per CDR3 protein. Counted here are 60,000 to 90,000 distinct CDR3 sequences, approximately 31% occurring once; the ten biggest clones make up roughly 10%. V dropped 0 bases and J dropped 3 bases, with 8 bases sitting between them. The CDR3 is 14 amino acids. Germline V gene sequence: CDR1 SGHVS, CDR2 FQNEAQ. The time point was: before trial treatment.

The receptor's source is a female donor with ovarian cancer. Sequences were derived from PBMCs, sampled before treatment. The rearrangement joins TRBV7-8 to TRBJ2-5, with D hard to call. CDR3 sequence (DNA): TGTGCCAGCAGCTTAGCAGACGAAAAAGAGACCCAGTACTTC. It specifies CASSLADEKETQYF.